This T cell receptor beta chain derives from a study of cytomegalovirus exposure and HLA in healthy donors. Germline-derived CDR1 and CDR2 are SNHLY and FYNNEI. The CDR3 runs to 14 residues. The junction had 12 bases not matched to a gene; V was cut back by 8 bases and J by 6 bases. Some clones are missing from TCRdb's copy, which holds only in-frame ones; the method was immunoSEQ multiplex PCR. The sample has some 170,000 clones, about 86% seen once; the top ten hold roughly 1.4%. General observations from the study: Overall, approximately 150 TCR beta chains were annotated as cytomegalovirus-associated. Rare sequences made up most TCRs, while some public TCRs were found in many donors.

The sample holds a few counts of this clone. What it binds is not known. The chain couples TRBV2 to TRBJ2-7; TRBD1 matches at 8 bases. The sequence derives from a woman aged 30 to 39 in good health and CMV-seronegative. The sequenced material came from PBMCs. The CDR3 protein is CASGGQGIVGEQYF. The CDR3, as DNA: TGTGCCAGCGGAGGACAGGGCATCGTCGGCGAGCAGTACTTC.